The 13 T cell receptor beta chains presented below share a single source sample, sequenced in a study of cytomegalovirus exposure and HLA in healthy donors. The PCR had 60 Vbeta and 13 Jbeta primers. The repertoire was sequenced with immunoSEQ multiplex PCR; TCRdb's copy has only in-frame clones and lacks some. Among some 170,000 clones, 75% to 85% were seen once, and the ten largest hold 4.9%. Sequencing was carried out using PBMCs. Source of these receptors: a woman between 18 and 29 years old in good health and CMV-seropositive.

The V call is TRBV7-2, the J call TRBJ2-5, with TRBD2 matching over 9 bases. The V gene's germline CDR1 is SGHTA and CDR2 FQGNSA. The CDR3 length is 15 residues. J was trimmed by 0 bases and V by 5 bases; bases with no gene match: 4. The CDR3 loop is CASSLSGGNQETQYF. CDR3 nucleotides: TGTGCCAGCAGCCTGAGCGGGGGGAACCAAGAGACCCAGTACTTC.

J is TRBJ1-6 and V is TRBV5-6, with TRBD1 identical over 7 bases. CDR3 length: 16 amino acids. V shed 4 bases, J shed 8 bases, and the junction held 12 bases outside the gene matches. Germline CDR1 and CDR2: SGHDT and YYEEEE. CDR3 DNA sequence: TGTGCCAGCAGCACAGTGGTGCCAGGGGGGTATTCACCCCTCCACTTT. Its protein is CASSTVVPGGYSPLHF. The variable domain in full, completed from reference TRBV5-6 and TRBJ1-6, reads DAGVTQSPTHLIKTRGQQVTLRCSPKSGHDTVSWYQQALGQGPQFIFQYYEEEERQRGNFPDRFSGHQFPNYSSELNVNALLLGDSALYLCASSTVVPGGYSPLHFGNGTRLTVT.

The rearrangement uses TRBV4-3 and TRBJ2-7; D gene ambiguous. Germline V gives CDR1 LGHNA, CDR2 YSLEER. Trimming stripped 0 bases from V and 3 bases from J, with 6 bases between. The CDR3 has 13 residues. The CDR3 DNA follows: TGCGCCAGCAGCCAAGATCAGTACTACGAGCAGTACTTC. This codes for CASSQDQYYEQYF.

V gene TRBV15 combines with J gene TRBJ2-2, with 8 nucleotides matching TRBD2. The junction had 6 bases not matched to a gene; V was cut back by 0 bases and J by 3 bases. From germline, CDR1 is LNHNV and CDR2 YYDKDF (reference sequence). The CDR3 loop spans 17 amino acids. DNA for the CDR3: TGTGCCACCAGCAGAGATCCCACTAGCGGCTACACCGGGGAGCTGTTTTTT. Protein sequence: CATSRDPTSGYTGELFF.

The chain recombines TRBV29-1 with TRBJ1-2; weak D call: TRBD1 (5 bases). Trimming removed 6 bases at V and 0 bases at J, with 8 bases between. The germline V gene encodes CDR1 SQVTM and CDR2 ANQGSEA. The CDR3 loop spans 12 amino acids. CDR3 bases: TGCAGCGTGGACATCTCTAACTATGGCTACACCTTC. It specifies CSVDISNYGYTF.

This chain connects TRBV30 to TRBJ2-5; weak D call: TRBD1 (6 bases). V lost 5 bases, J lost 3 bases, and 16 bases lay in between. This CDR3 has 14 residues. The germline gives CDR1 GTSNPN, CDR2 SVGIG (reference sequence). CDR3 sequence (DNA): TGTGCCTGGGACCTCACAGGGACGGAAGAGACCCAGTACTTC. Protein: CAWDLTGTEETQYF.

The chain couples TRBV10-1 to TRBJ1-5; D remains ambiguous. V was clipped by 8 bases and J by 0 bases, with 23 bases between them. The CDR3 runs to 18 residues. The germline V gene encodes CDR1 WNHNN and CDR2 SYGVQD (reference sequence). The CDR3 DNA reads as TGCGCCAGCCTCCGGGTCCCCAAACGGGAATATAGCAATCAGCCCCAGCATTTT. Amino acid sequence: CASLRVPKREYSNQPQHF.

CDR3 sequence: CASSHPAAQGSGNTIYF. CDR3 in DNA: TGCGCCAGCAGCCATCCCGCCGCGCAGGGCTCTGGAAACACCATATATTTT. The chain links TRBV4-1 to TRBJ1-3; possible D gene TRBD1, 5 bases. The germline V gene encodes CDR1 MGHRA and CDR2 YSYEKL. There are 17 residues in the CDR3. V was clipped by 3 bases and J by 0 bases, with 15 bases between them.

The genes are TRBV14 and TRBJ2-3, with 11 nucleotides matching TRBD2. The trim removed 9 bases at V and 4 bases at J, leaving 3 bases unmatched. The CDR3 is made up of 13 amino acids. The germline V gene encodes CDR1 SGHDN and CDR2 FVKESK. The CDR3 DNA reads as TGTGCCAGTCGACTAGCGGGGTCAGATACGCAGTATTTT. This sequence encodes CASRLAGSDTQYF. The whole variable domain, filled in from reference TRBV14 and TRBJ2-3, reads EAGVTQFPSHSVIEKGQTVTLRCDPISGHDNLYWYRRVMGKEIKFLLHFVKESKQDESGMPNNRFLAERTGGTYSTLKVQPAELEDSGVYFCASRLAGSDTQYFGPGTRLTVL.

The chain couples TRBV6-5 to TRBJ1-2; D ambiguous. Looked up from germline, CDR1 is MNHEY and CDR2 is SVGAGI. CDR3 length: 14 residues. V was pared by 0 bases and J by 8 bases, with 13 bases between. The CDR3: CASSYSVSALGYTF. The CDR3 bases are TGTGCCAGCAGTTACTCGGTCAGCGCCCTCGGCTACACCTTC.

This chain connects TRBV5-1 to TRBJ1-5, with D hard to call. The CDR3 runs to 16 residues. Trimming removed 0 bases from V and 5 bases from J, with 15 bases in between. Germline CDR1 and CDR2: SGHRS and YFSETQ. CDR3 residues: CASSLGASSAHQPQHF. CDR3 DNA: TGCGCCAGCAGCTTGGGGGCAAGCTCAGCTCATCAGCCCCAGCATTTT.

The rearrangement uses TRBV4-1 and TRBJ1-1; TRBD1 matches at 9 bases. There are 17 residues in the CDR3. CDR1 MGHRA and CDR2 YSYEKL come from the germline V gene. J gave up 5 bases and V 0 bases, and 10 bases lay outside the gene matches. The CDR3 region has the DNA TGCGCCAGCAGCCAAGATGGGACAGGGAGGTCGGGAACTGAAGCTTTCTTT. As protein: CASSQDGTGRSGTEAFF.

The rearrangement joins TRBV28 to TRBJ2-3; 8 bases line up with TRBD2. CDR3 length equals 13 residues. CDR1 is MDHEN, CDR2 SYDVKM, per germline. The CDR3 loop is CAERGISTDTQYF. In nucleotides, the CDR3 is TGTGCAGAGCGGGGGATAAGCACAGATACGCAGTATTTT.